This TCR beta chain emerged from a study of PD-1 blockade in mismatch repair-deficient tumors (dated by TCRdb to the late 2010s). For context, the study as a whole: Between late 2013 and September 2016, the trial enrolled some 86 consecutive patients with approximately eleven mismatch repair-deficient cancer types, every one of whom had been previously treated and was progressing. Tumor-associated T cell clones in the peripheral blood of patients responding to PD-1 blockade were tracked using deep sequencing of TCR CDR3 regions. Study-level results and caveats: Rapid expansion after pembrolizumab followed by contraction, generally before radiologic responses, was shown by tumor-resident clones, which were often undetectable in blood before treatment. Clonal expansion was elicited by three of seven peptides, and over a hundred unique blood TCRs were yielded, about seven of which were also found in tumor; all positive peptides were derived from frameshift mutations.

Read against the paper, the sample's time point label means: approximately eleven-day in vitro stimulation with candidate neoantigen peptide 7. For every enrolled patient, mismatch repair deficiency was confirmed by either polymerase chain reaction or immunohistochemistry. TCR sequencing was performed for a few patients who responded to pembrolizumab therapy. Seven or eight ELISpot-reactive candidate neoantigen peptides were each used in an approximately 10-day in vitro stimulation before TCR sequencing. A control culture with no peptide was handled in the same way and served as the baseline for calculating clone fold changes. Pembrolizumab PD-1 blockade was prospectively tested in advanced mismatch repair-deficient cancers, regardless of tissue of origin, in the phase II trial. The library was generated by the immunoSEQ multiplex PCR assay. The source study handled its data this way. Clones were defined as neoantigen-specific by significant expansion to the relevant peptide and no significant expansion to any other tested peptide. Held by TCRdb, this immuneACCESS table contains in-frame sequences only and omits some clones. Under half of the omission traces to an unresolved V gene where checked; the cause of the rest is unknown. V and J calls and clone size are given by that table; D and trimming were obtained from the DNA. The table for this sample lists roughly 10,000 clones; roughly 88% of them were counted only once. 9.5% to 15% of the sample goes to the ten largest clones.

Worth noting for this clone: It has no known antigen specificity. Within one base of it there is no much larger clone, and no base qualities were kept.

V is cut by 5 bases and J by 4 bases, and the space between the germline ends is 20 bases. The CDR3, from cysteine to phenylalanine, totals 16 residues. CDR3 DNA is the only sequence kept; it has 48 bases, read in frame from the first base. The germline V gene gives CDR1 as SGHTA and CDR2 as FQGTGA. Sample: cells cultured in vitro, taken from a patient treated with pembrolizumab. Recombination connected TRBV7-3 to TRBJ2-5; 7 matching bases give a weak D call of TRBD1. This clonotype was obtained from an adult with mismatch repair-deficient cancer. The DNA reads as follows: TGTGCCAGCAGCCCCGGGGGAGGAGGGGGCGGAGAGACCCAGTACTTC. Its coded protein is CASSPGGGGGGETQYF. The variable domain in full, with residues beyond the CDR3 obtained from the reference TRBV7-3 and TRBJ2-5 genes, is GAGVSQTPSNKVTEKGKYVELRCDPISGHTALYWYRQSLGQGPEFLIYFQGTGAADDSGLPNDRFFAVRPEGSVSTLKIQRTERGDSAVYLCASSPGGGGGGETQYFGPGTRLLVL.